The 18 T cell receptor beta chains given below trace back to one sample, sequenced in a study of tumor and adjacent non-tumor tissue in lung cancer. TCRbeta libraries were built with three rounds of nested PCR, modified from ARM-PCR. In TCRdb, the multiplex PCR reads were re-called with MiXCR into one record per CDR3 protein. The data contain under 150,000 distinct CDR3 sequences, 66% of them singletons. No cell sorting was done before RNA was extracted from the tissue. Material for sequencing was lung tumor tissue. The receptors shown here come from a man aged 55-75 years with small cell lung cancer.

The chain couples TRBV6-5 to TRBJ2-7, with 10 bases identical to TRBD2. Germline V gives CDR1 MNHEY, CDR2 SVGAGI. This CDR3 comprises 15 residues. The CDR3 loop reads CAGRRGLAPGYEQYV. The CDR3 DNA is TGTGCCGGCAGGAGGGGACTAGCGCCAGGCTACGAGCAGTACGTA.

As regards this clonotype: A much larger clonotype is one base distant, so this may be a read error. The chain uses TRBV4-1 and TRBJ1-1; D not certain. CDR1 and CDR2 (germline): MGHRA, YSYEKL. This CDR3 region has 12 residues. The CDR3 reads CASNQDLERAFF. The DNA of the CDR3 is TGCGCCAGCAACCAAGATCTGGAGAGAGCTTTCTTT.

This clonotype was found a few times. The chain joins TRBV6-6 to TRBJ2-5; 10 nucleotides agree with TRBD2. The CDR3 length is 15 residues. CDR1 and CDR2 from the germline V gene are MNHNY and SVGAGI (reference sequence). With 6 bases clipped from V and 5 bases from J, the junction kept 9 bases outside the gene matches. For the CDR3, the DNA is TGTGCCAGCAGAACTAGCGGGGTGAAGGGGGAGACCCAGTACTTC. Its protein is CASRTSGVKGETQYF.

On this clonotype: The conserved phenylalanine or tryptophan normally closing the CDR3 is absent here, so this likely arose from a read error. The chain couples TRBV29-1 to TRBJ2-1; a weak D match, TRBD2 (5 bases). In germline, CDR1 is SQVTM, CDR2 ANQGSEA. The CDR3 loop spans 13 amino acids. The CDR3 DNA follows: TGCAACGTTGATTGGGGAGTCCGCAATGAGCAGTTCCTC. Encoded protein: CNVDWGVRNEQFL.

The chain carries TRBV10-3 and TRBJ2-1, with D perhaps TRBD2 (5 bases). Germline lookup yields CDR1 ENHRY and CDR2 SYGVKD. V gave up 1 base and J gave up 4 bases, with 20 bases separating them. CDR3 length: 18 amino acids. The CDR3 nucleotides are TGTGCCATCAGTGAGTTCAGTCATCCCCGGGGTCCGTACAATGAGCAGTTCTTC. Amino acids: CAISEFSHPRGPYNEQFF.

The chain is built from TRBV20-1 and TRBJ2-3, with 11 bases matching TRBD2. Germline loops: CDR1 DFQATT, CDR2 SNEGSKA (reference sequence). V dropped 3 bases and J dropped 3; count of bases not matched to a gene: 2. The CDR3 runs 14 residues. This chain's CDR3 is CSASLAGGTDTQYF. In DNA, the CDR3 is TGCAGTGCTAGTCTAGCGGGAGGAACAGATACGCAGTATTTT.

The sample holds a few counts of this clonotype. The rearrangement links TRBV6-1 to TRBJ2-5, with D possibly TRBD2 on 6 matching bases. CDR1 MNHNS and CDR2 SASEGT come from the germline V gene. CDR3 length: 14 residues. V lost 5 bases, J lost 5 bases, and 15 bases lay in between. Here the CDR3 DNA reads TGTGCCAGCAGTTACAGGTGGAGGGTCGAGACCCAGTACTTC. It specifies CASSYRWRVETQYF.

The sample holds a few counts of this clonotype. The chain couples TRBV4-2 to TRBJ2-2, with D possibly TRBD2 on 6 matching bases. Germline CDR1 LGHNA, CDR2 YNFKEQ. V was pared by 5 bases and J by 2 bases, with 12 bases between. The CDR3 runs to 15 residues. Written as DNA, the CDR3 is TGTGCCAGCAGCTCCGGGACTCCAAACACCGGGGAGCTGTTTTTT. Translated, it gives CASSSGTPNTGELFF.

Turning to this clonotype: The junction departs from the called germline gene at one end, perhaps through a read error. The rearrangement uses TRBV5-6 and TRBJ2-4; no reliable D call. The length of the CDR3 is 13 residues. Germline assignment: CDR1 SGHDT and CDR2 YYEEEE. CDR3 in amino acids: CASSMMAKNIQYF. CDR3 DNA: TGTGCCAGCAGCATGATGGCGAAAAACATTCAGTACTTT.

This clonotype is medium-sized in the sample. The CDR3 region has the DNA TGTGCCAGCAGCTTAGTATTGCTTGGCACTGAAGCTTTCTTT. Its protein product is CASSLVLLGTEAFF. This sequence joins TRBV11-3 and TRBJ1-1; D call uncertain. Trimming left V 1 base short and J 4 bases short, with 10 bases between. In germline, CDR1 is SGHNT, CDR2 YENEEA. The CDR3 length is 14 residues.

The chain is built from TRBV20-1 and TRBJ2-5; D possibly corresponds to TRBD2 (5 bases). The CDR3 is 14 amino acids. From germline, CDR1 is DFQATT and CDR2 SNEGSKA (reference sequence). The V and J ends lost 6 bases and 1 base respectively, with 15 bases between them. This CDR3 is CSAQISSGQETQYF. The CDR3 DNA follows: TGCAGTGCGCAGATAAGCAGCGGCCAAGAGACCCAGTACTTC.

The chain is built from TRBV5-4 and TRBJ2-3; 8 nucleotides agree with TRBD2. With 1 base clipped from V and 7 bases from J, the junction kept 11 bases outside the gene matches. The CDR3 spans 16 residues. CDR1 and CDR2 from the germline V gene are SGHNT and YYREEE (reference sequence). The CDR3 DNA reads TGTGCCAGCAGCTTGATGGTTTCGGGAGGGTTAAATACGCAGTATTTT. This encodes CASSLMVSGGLNTQYF.

This clonotype showed up many times. The gene calls are TRBV6-6 and TRBJ2-1, with TRBD2 matching over 11 bases. CDR3 length: 14 amino acids. After removal of 8 bases from V and 5 bases from J, the junction contained 5 bases not matched to a gene. Germline V lookup: CDR1 MNHNY, CDR2 SVGAGI (reference sequence). The CDR3 is CASSRLAGNNEQFF. In DNA, the CDR3 is TGTGCCAGCTCCAGACTAGCGGGGAACAATGAGCAGTTCTTC.

Comments on this clonotype: A much more abundant neighbour one base away suggests this may be a read error. The V gene is TRBV4-2, the J gene TRBJ1-1; no reliable D call. CDR3 length equals 13 residues. Germline values: CDR1 LGHNA, CDR2 YNFKEQ. CDR3 coding DNA: TGTGCCAGCAGCCCACGGGATAGGGCTGAACCTTTCTTT. As protein: CASSPRDRAEPFF.

This clonotype occurred many times. The chain combines TRBV5-5 with TRBJ1-2; D not resolved. V was shortened by 0 bases and J by 2 bases, with 8 bases between the two germline ends. The CDR3 covers 14 residues. Germline loops: CDR1 SGHKS, CDR2 YYEKEE (reference sequence). Here the CDR3 DNA reads TGTGCCAGCAGCTTGGGCGGATCCAACTATGGCTACACCTTC. It codes for CASSLGGSNYGYTF.

The chain carries TRBV28 and TRBJ2-1; D is possibly TRBD2 (7 bases). The CDR3 covers 14 residues. Trimming shortened V by 5 bases and J by 5 bases, and 13 bases separated the two germline ends. The V gene's germline CDR1 is MDHEN and CDR2 SYDVKM. CDR3 nucleotide sequence: TGTGCCAGCAGTCCCGGGGGGACAAACAATGAGCAGTTCTTC. This encodes CASSPGGTNNEQFF.

This sequence joins TRBV5-6 and TRBJ2-7, with 10 positions matching TRBD2. In germline, CDR1 is SGHDT, CDR2 YYEEEE. The CDR3 is 16 amino acids. The trim removed 5 bases at V and 4 bases at J, leaving 12 bases unmatched. The CDR3 reads CASSFTRTSGRYEQYF. For the CDR3, the DNA is TGTGCCAGCAGTTTCACTCGGACTAGCGGAAGGTACGAGCAGTACTTC.

About this clonotype: Here the CDR3 omits its conserved ending phenylalanine or tryptophan, so a read error is the likely source. The chain joins TRBV4-2 to TRBJ2-7; tentative D call: TRBD2 (6 bases). Germline CDR1 and CDR2: LGHNA and YNFKEQ. The CDR3 totals 15 residues. V lost 2 bases and J 5 bases, leaving 16 bases between the germline ends. CDR3 coding DNA: TGTGCCAGCAGCCAACCCGACATGGAGGGCGACGAGCAGTACATC. Its translation: CASSQPDMEGDEQYI.